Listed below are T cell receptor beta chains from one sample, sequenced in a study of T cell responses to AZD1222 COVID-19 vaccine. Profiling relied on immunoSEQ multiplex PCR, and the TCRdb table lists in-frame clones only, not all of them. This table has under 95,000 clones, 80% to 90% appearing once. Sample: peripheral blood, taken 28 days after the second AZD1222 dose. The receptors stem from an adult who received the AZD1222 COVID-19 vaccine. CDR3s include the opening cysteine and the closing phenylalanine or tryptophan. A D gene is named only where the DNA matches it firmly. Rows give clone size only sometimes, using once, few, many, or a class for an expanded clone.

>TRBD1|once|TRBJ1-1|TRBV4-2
CASSQESGTGYTEAFF
TGTGCCAGCAGCCAAGAATCCGGGACAGGGTACACTGAAGCTTTCTTT
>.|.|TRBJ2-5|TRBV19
CASARRGRETQYF
TGTGCCAGCGCCCGCCGAGGTAGGGAGACCCAGTACTTC
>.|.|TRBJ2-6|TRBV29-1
CSVDVEGANVLTF
TGCAGCGTTGATGTAGAGGGGGCCAACGTCCTGACTTTC
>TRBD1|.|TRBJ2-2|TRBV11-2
CASSFGTEINTGELFF
TGTGCCAGCAGCTTCGGGACAGAGATAAACACCGGGGAGCTGTTTTTT
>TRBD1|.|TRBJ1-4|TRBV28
CASSKLTGITEKLFF
TGTGCCAGCAGCAAGCTGACAGGGATTACTGAAAAACTGTTTTTT
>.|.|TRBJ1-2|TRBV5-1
CASSLREVNYGYTF
TGCGCCAGCAGCTTAAGAGAAGTTAACTATGGCTACACCTTC
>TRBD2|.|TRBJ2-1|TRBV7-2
CASSSLKAGERYNEQFF
TGTGCCAGCAGCTCCCTAAAAGCGGGGGAACGATACAATGAGCAGTTCTTC
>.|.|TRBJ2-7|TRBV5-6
CASSLVGGWAHEQYF
TGTGCCAGCAGCTTGGTGGGGGGTTGGGCCCACGAGCAGTACTTC
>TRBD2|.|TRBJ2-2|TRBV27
CASSPGGGNGELFF
TGTGCCAGCAGCCCCGGGGGGGGGAACGGGGAGCTGTTTTTT
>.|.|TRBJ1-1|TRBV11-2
CASSLAGYGAFF
TGTGCCAGCAGCTTAGCAGGGTATGGAGCTTTCTTT
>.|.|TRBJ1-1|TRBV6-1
CASREGGGTEAFF
TGTGCCAGCAGAGAAGGGGGTGGGACTGAAGCTTTCTTT
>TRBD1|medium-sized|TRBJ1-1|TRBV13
CASSFGQGDTEAFF
TGTGCCAGCAGCTTCGGACAGGGTGACACTGAAGCTTTCTTT
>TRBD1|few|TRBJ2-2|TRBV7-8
CASSLFHIPVVGTVLNTGELFF
TGTGCCAGCAGCTTATTCCACATTCCGGTAGTAGGGACAGTTCTGAACACCGGGGAGCTGTTTTTT
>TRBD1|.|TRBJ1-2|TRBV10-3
CAIRKGALNYGYTF
TGTGCCATCAGGAAGGGGGCCTTGAACTATGGCTACACCTTC
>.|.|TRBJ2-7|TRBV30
CAWSDSPQEGYF
TGTGCCTGGAGTGACTCCCCGCAAGAGGGGTACTTC
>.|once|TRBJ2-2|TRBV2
CASSVVPTGTGELFF
TGTGCCAGCAGTGTAGTCCCTACGGGCACCGGGGAGCTGTTTTTT
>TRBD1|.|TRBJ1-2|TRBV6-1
CASSEVDRGYGYTF
TGTGCCAGCAGTGAAGTCGACAGGGGCTATGGCTACACCTTC
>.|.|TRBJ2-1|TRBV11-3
CASSLDLTDNEQFF
TGTGCCAGCAGCTTAGATCTAACGGACAATGAGCAGTTCTTC
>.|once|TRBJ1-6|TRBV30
CAWSVRQGSNSPLHF
TGTGCCTGGAGTGTACGCCAGGGTTCGAATTCACCCCTCCACTTT
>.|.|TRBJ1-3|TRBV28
CASSLGLGNTIYF
TGTGCCAGCAGTTTAGGGTTAGGAAACACCATATATTTT
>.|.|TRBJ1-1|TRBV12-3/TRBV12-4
CASSGAPFTEAFF
TGTGCCAGCAGCGGTGCCCCGTTCACTGAAGCTTTCTTT
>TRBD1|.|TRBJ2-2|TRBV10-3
CAIRRDSTNTGELFF
TGTGCCATCAGAAGGGACAGTACGAACACCGGGGAGCTGTTTTTT
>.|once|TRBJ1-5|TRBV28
CASSPQLGGYGNQPQHF
TGTGCCAGCAGTCCGCAGTTGGGGGGCTATGGCAATCAGCCCCAGCATTTT
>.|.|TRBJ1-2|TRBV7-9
CASSPPSVGGDYGYTF
TGTGCCAGCAGCCCCCCCTCGGTCGGGGGGGACTATGGCTACACCTTC
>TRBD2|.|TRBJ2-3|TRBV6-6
CASSPGLAGASTDTQYF
TGTGCCAGCAGTCCCGGACTAGCGGGAGCTAGCACAGATACGCAGTATTTT
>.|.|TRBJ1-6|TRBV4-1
CASSQETRYNSPLHF
TGCGCCAGCAGCCAAGAAACACGGTATAATTCACCCCTCCACTTT
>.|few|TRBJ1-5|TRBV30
CAWSGDSNQPQHF
TGTGCCTGGAGTGGGGACAGCAATCAGCCCCAGCATTTT
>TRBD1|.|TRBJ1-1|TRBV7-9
CASSSSYRGATEAFF
TGTGCCAGCAGTTCCTCCTACAGGGGGGCCACTGAAGCTTTCTTT
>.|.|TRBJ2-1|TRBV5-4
CASSSPRVSYNEQFF
TGTGCCAGCAGCTCGCCCAGGGTCTCCTACAATGAGCAGTTCTTC
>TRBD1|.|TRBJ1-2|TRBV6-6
CASSKGQGLGYTF
TGTGCCAGCAGTAAGGGACAGGGCCTTGGCTACACCTTC
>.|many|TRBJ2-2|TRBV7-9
CASSAVVVGLPGELFF
TGTGCCAGCAGCGCCGTAGTTGTTGGGTTGCCCGGGGAGCTGTTTTTT
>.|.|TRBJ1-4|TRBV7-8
CASSLKPRNEKLFF
TGTGCCAGCAGCTTAAAGCCAAGGAATGAAAAACTGTTTTTT
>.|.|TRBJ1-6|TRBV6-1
CASSSRDSPLHF
TGTGCCAGCAGTAGCAGGGATTCACCCCTCCACTTT
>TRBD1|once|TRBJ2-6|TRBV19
CASSIQGGTGGAGANVLTF
TGTGCCAGTAGTATTCAAGGGGGGACAGGGGGCGCTGGGGCCAACGTCCTGACTTTC
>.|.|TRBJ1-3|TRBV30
CAWNSFRGNTIYF
TGTGCCTGGAACTCCTTCCGTGGAAACACCATATATTTT
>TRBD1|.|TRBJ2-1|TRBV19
CASSEGQVNEQFF
TGTGCCAGTAGTGAGGGACAGGTCAATGAGCAGTTCTTC
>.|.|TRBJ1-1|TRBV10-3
CAISEEDYTEAFF
TGTGCCATCAGTGAGGAGGACTACACTGAAGCTTTCTTT
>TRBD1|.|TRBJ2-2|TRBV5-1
CASTTFGTGSSGELFF
TGCGCCAGCACGACATTCGGGACAGGGTCTTCCGGGGAGCTGTTTTTT
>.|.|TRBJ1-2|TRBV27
CASSSAVSLYGYTF
TGTGCCAGCAGTTCGGCAGTTTCCCTCTATGGCTACACCTTC
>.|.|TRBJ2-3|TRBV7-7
CASSQEPGDTQYF
TGTGCTAGCAGCCAAGAACCGGGGGATACGCAGTATTTT
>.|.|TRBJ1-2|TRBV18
CASSPTTELSYGYTF
TGTGCCAGCTCACCAACGACAGAACTGTCCTATGGCTACACCTTC
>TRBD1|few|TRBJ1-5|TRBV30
CAWSVRDRGNQPQHF
TGTGCCTGGAGTGTGAGGGACAGGGGCAATCAGCCCCAGCATTTT
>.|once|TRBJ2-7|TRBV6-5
CASSYSTESHREQYF
TGTGCCAGCAGTTACTCGACGGAGAGCCATAGGGAGCAGTACTTC
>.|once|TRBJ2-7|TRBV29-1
CSVEPALGSRGEQYF
TGCAGCGTTGAGCCGGCTTTGGGGTCTCGAGGCGAGCAGTACTTC
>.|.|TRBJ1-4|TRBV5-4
CASSLGGTVEKLFF
TGTGCCAGCAGCTTGGGGGGTACGGTTGAAAAACTGTTTTTT
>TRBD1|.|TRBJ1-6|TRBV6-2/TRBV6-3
CASSSISGTDNSPLHF
TGTGCCAGCAGTTCTATATCCGGGACAGATAATTCACCCCTCCACTTT
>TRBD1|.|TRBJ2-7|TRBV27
CASSFPLQGYEQYF
TGTGCCAGCAGTTTTCCCCTACAGGGGTACGAGCAGTACTTC
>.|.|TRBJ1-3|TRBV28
CASSYGGGSGNTIYF
TGTGCCAGCAGTTACGGAGGGGGGTCTGGAAACACCATATATTTT
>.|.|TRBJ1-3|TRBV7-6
CASSSTEGFSGNTIYF
TGTGCCAGCAGCTCCACCGAAGGATTCTCTGGAAACACCATATATTTT
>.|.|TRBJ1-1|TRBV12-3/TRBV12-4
CASSSGGHYPAFF
TGTGCCAGCAGTTCCGGTGGACATTATCCGGCTTTCTTT